This is a list of T cell receptor beta chains from one sample in a study of Ad26.COV2.S vaccination and SARS-CoV-2 variants. The assay was immunoSEQ multiplex PCR, and TCRdb's table has in-frame clones only and misses some. The data hold hundreds of thousands of clones, with around nine tenths observed a single time. The sequences come from peripheral blood, collected in a trial of Ad26.COV2.S vaccine versus placebo. The receptors stem from a person between 18 and 65 years old who received the Ad26.COV2.S COVID-19 vaccine or a placebo. Each CDR3 is given with its conserved first and last residue. The D gene is left open where the match is weak. Some rows mark clone size as missing; the rest say once, few, many or name a class of expanded clone.

v_call	j_call	d_call	clone_size	cdr3_length	cdr3_aa	cdr3_nt
TRBV18	TRBJ1-4	.	.	13	CASSQEEGEKLFF	TGTGCCAGCTCACAGGAAGAGGGGGAAAAACTGTTTTTT
TRBV27	TRBJ2-3	TRBD1	.	15	CASSAGTGVADTQYF	TGTGCCAGCAGTGCCGGGACAGGGGTTGCAGATACGCAGTATTTT
TRBV19	TRBJ1-1	.	.	15	CASKSTEDGITEAFF	TGTGCCAGCAAAAGCACCGAGGATGGGATCACTGAAGCTTTCTTT
TRBV5-6	TRBJ2-5	.	.	17	CASSLRHRVSAQETQYF	TGTGCCAGCAGCTTGCGACACAGGGTCTCAGCCCAAGAGACCCAGTACTTC
TRBV6-1	TRBJ2-7	.	.	16	CASSGGGATGEHEQYF	TGTGCCAGCAGTGGGGGTGGGGCCACGGGTGAGCACGAGCAGTACTTC
TRBV9	TRBJ2-3	.	.	15	CASSVGTDSTDTQYF	TGTGCCAGCAGCGTAGGTACAGATAGCACAGATACGCAGTATTTT
TRBV2	TRBJ2-2	.	.	15	CASSELGRGTGELFF	TGTGCCAGCAGTGAGTTGGGGAGAGGCACCGGGGAGCTGTTTTTT
TRBV6-5	TRBJ2-2	TRBD1	.	14	CASSYSRQGVVLFF	TGTGCCAGCAGTTACTCGAGACAGGGGGTTGTGCTGTTTTTT
TRBV21-1	TRBJ2-5	.	few	15	CASSPWDRTGETQYF	TGTGCCAGCAGCCCTTGGGATAGGACGGGAGAGACCCAGTACTTC
TRBV7-9	TRBJ2-3	.	.	14	CASSPRDILDTQYF	TGTGCCAGCAGCCCCCGGGACATATTGGATACGCAGTATTTT
TRBV5-4	TRBJ2-7	TRBD1	.	15	CASSLWGTGGHEQYF	TGTGCCAGCAGCTTGTGGGGGACAGGGGGCCACGAGCAGTACTTC
TRBV3-1/TRBV3-2	TRBJ1-6	.	.	14	CASSHPGDGSPLHF	TGTGCCAGCAGCCATCCGGGTGACGGGTCACCCCTCCACTTT
TRBV7-4	TRBJ2-4	.	.	14	CARETQIAKNIQYF	TGTGCCAGAGAGACCCAAATAGCCAAAAACATTCAGTACTTC
TRBV30	TRBJ1-5	.	.	13	CAWSGGGNQPQHF	TGTGCCTGGAGTGGGGGGGGGAATCAGCCCCAGCATTTT
TRBV7-9	TRBJ2-1	.	.	12	CASIQLADEQFF	TGTGCCAGCATCCAACTCGCGGACGAGCAGTTCTTC
TRBV6-2/TRBV6-3	TRBJ1-4	.	.	16	CASSYSEGLTNEKLFF	TGTGCCAGCAGTTACTCCGAGGGTCTGACTAATGAAAAACTGTTTTTT
TRBV30	TRBJ2-5	TRBD1	once	14	CAWSRTGGEETQYF	TGTGCCTGGAGTCGAACAGGGGGCGAGGAGACCCAGTACTTC
TRBV29-1	TRBJ1-1	.	few	11	CSTGRNTEAFF	TGCTCAACAGGGAGGAACACTGAAGCTTTCTTT
TRBV6-6	TRBJ1-3	.	.	14	CASRGGNTGNTIYF	TGTGCCAGCAGGGGAGGGAACACTGGAAACACCATATATTTT
TRBV27	TRBJ1-6	.	.	12	CASSFQDSPLHF	TGTGCCAGCAGTTTTCAAGACTCACCCCTCCACTTT
TRBV15	TRBJ1-2	.	.	15	CATSRDRGESDGYTF	TGTGCCACCAGCAGAGATAGGGGAGAGAGCGACGGCTACACCTTC
TRBV6-5	TRBJ2-5	.	.	15	CASSQRGEVGETQYF	TGTGCCAGCAGTCAGAGGGGGGAGGTAGGCGAGACCCAGTACTTC
TRBV7-9	TRBJ1-1	.	.	15	CASSLGPEMNTEAFF	TGTGCCAGCAGCTTAGGCCCAGAGATGAACACTGAAGCTTTCTTT
TRBV5-1	TRBJ2-2	.	once	14	CASKVEAYTGELFF	TGCGCCAGCAAGGTAGAGGCCTACACCGGGGAGCTGTTTTTT
TRBV19	TRBJ1-2	.	.	13	CASSIFSETSYTF	TGTGCCAGTAGTATTTTCTCAGAGACTAGCTACACCTTC
TRBV27	TRBJ2-1	TRBD2	.	16	CASSPRGAGYYNEQFF	TGTGCCAGCAGTCCGCGGGGGGCGGGGTACTACAATGAGCAGTTCTTC
TRBV6-5	TRBJ1-1	.	.	14	CASSYSKRNTEAFF	TGTGCCAGCAGTTACTCGAAGCGGAACACTGAAGCTTTCTTT
TRBV6-5	TRBJ1-1	TRBD1	.	15	CASSSDRGQDTEAFF	TGTGCCAGCAGTTCCGACAGGGGGCAGGACACTGAAGCTTTCTTT
TRBV3-1/TRBV3-2	TRBJ2-2	.	few	11	CASSLTGELFF	TGTGCCAGCAGCCTCACCGGGGAGCTGTTTTTT
TRBV10-3	TRBJ1-5	.	.	13	CAIRGDGGQPQHF	TGTGCCATCAGGGGGGACGGTGGTCAGCCCCAGCATTTT
TRBV27	TRBJ1-6	.	.	14	CASSLNRVSSPLHF	TGTGCCAGCAGTTTAAACAGGGTATCTTCACCCCTCCACTTT